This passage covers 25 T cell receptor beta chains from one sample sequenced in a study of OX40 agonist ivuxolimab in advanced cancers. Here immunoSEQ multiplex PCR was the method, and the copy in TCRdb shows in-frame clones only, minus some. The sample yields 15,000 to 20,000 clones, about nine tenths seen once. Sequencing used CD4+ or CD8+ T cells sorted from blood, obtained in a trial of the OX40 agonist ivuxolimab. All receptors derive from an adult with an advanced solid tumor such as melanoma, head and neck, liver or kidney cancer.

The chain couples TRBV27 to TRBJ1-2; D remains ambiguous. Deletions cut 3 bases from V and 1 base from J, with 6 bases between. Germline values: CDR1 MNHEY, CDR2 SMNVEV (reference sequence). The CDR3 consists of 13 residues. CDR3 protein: CASSFSVNYGYTF. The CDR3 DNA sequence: TGTGCCAGCAGTTTCAGTGTTAACTATGGCTACACCTTC.

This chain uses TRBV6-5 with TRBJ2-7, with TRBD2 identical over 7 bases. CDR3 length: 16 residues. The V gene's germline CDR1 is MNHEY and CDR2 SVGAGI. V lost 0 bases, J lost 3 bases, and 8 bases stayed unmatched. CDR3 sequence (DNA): TGTGCCAGCAGTTACTCGAGTCTAGGACTAGTCTACGAGCAGTACTTC. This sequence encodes CASSYSSLGLVYEQYF.

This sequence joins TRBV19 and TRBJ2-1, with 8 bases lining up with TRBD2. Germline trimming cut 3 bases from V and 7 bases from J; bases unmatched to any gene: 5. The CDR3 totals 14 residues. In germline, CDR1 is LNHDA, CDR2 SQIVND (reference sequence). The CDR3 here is CASSMGLGVNEQFF. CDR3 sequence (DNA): TGTGCCAGTAGTATGGGACTAGGCGTTAATGAGCAGTTCTTC. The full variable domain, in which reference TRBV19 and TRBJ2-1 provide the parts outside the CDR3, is DGGITQSPKYLFRKEGQNVTLSCEQNLNHDAMYWYRQDPGQGLRLIYYSQIVNDFQKGDIAEGYSVSREKKESFPLTVTSAQKNPTAFYLCASSMGLGVNEQFFGPGTRLTVL.

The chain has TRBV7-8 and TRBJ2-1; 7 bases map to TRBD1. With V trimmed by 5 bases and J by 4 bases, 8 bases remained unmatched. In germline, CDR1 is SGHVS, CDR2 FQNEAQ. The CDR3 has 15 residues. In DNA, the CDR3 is TGTGCCAGCAGCCCTAGTGGGACAGTGTACAATGAGCAGTTCTTC. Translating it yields CASSPSGTVYNEQFF.

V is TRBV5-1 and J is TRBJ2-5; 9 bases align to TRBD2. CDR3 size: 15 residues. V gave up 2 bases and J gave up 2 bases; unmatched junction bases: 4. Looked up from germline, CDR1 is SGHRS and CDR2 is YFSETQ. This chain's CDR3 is CASSFLAGMQETQYF. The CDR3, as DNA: TGCGCCAGCAGCTTTCTAGCGGGGATGCAAGAGACCCAGTACTTC.

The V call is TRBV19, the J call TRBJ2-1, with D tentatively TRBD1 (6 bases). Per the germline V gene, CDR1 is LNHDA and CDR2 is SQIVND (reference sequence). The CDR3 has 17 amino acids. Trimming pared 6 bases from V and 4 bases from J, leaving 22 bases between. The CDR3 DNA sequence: TGTGCCAGTAGCAGATGGTTGGCGGACAGCCGATACAATGAGCAGTTCTTC. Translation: CASSRWLADSRYNEQFF. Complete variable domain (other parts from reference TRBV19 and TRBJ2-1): DGGITQSPKYLFRKEGQNVTLSCEQNLNHDAMYWYRQDPGQGLRLIYYSQIVNDFQKGDIAEGYSVSREKKESFPLTVTSAQKNPTAFYLCASSRWLADSRYNEQFFGPGTRLTVL.

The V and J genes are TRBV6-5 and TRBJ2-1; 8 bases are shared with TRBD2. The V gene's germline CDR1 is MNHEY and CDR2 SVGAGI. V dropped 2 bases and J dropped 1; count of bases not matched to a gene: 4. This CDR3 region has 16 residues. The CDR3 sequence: CASSYQAGVSYNEQFF. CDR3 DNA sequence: TGTGCCAGCAGTTACCAAGCGGGAGTTTCCTACAATGAGCAGTTCTTC.

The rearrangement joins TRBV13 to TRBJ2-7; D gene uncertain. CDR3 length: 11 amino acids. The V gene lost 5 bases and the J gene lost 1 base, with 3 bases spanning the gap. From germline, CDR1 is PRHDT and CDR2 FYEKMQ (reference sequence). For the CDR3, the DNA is TGTGCCAGCAGCGGTTCCTACGAGCAGTACTTC. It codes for CASSGSYEQYF.

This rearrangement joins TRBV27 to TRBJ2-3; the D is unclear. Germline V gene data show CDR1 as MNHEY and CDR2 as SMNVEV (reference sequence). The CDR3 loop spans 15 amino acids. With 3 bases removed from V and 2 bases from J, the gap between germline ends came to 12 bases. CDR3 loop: CASSFGFRNTDTQYF. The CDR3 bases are TGTGCCAGCAGTTTTGGATTCAGGAACACAGATACGCAGTATTTT.

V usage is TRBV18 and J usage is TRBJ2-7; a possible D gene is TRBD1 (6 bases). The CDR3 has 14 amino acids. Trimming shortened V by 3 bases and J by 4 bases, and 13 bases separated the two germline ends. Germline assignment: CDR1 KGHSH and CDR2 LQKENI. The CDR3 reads CASSPQGTLYEQYF. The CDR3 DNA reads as TGTGCCAGCTCACCTCAGGGGACCCTTTACGAGCAGTACTTC.

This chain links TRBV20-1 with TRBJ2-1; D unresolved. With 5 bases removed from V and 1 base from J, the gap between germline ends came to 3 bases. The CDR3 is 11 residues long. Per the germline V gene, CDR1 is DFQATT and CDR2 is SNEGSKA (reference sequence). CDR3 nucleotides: TGCAGTGCTGCGTCCTACAATGAGCAGTTCTTC. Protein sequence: CSAASYNEQFF.

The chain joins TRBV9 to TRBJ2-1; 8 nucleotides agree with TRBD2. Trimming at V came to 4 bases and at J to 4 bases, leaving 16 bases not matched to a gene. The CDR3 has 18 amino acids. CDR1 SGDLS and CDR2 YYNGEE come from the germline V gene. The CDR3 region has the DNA TGTGCCAGCAGCCCAGATCTCCCCTCCGGGAGGGCGTACAATGAGCAGTTCTTC. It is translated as CASSPDLPSGRAYNEQFF.

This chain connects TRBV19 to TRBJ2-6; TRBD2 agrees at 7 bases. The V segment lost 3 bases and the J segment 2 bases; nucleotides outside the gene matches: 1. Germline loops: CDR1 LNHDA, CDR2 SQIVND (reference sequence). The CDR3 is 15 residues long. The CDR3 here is CASSIAGAGANVLTF. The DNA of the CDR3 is TGTGCCAGTAGTATTGCGGGGGCTGGGGCCAACGTCCTGACTTTC. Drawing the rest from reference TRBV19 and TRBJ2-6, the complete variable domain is DGGITQSPKYLFRKEGQNVTLSCEQNLNHDAMYWYRQDPGQGLRLIYYSQIVNDFQKGDIAEGYSVSREKKESFPLTVTSAQKNPTAFYLCASSIAGAGANVLTFGAGSRLTVL.

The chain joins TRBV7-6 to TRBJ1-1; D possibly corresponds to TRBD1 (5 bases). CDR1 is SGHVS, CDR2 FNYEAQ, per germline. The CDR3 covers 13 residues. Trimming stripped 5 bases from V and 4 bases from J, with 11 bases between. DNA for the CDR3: TGTGCCAGCAGCCTCGGGACTGCCACTGAAGCTTTCTTT. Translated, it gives CASSLGTATEAFF.

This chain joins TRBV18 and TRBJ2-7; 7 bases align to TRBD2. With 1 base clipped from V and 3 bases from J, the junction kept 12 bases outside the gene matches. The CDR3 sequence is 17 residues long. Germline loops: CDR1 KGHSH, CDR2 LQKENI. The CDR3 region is CASSPRTREGRDYEQYF. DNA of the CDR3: TGTGCCAGCTCACCACGTACAAGGGAGGGCCGAGACTACGAGCAGTACTTC.

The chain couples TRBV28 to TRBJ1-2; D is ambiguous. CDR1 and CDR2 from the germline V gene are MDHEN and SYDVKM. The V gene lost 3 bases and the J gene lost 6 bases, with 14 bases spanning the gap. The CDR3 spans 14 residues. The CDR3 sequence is CASSFGGIVNGYTF. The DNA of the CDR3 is TGTGCCAGCAGTTTTGGCGGAATTGTTAATGGCTACACCTTC.

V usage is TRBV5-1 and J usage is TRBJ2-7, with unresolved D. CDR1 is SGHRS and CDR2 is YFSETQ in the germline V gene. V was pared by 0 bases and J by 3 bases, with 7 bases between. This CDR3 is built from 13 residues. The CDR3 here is CASSLGPGYEQYF. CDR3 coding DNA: TGCGCCAGCAGCTTGGGCCCAGGCTACGAGCAGTACTTC.

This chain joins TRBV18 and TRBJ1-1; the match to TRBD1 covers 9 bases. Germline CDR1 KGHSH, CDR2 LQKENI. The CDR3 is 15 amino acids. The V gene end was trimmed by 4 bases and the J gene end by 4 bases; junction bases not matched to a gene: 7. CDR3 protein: CASSHWTGEGTEAFF. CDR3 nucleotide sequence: TGTGCCAGCTCACATTGGACAGGGGAGGGCACTGAAGCTTTCTTT.

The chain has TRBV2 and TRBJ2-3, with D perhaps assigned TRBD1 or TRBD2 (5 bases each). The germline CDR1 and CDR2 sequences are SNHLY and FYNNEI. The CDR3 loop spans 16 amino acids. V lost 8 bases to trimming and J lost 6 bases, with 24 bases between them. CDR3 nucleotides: TGTGCCAGCGAAGCTCTCAGGGACCATCTACAGGATACGCAGTATTTT. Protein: CASEALRDHLQDTQYF.

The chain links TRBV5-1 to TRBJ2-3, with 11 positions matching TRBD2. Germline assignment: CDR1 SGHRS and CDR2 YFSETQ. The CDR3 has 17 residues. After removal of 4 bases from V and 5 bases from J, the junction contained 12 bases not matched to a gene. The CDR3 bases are TGCGCCAGCAGCCGTTCGATTAGCGGGAGGGATCAAGATACGCAGTATTTT. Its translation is CASSRSISGRDQDTQYF. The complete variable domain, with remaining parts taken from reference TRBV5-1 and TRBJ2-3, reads KAGVTQTPRYLIKTRGQQVTLSCSPISGHRSVSWYQQTPGQGLQFLFEYFSETQRNKGNFPGRFSGRQFSNSRSEMNVSTLELGDSALYLCASSRSISGRDQDTQYFGPGTRLTVL.

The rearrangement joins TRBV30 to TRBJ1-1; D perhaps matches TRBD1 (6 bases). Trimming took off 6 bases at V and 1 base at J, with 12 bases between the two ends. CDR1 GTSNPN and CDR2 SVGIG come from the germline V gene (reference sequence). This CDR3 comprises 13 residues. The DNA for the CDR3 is TGTGCCTGCACGACAGGCAGGAACACTGAAGCTTTCTTT. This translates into CACTTGRNTEAFF.

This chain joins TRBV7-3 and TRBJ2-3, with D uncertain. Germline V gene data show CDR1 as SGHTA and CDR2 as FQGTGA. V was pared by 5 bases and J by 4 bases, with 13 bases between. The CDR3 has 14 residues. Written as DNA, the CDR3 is TGTGCCAGCAGCCTTGCTGGTAGCCCAGATACGCAGTATTTT. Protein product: CASSLAGSPDTQYF. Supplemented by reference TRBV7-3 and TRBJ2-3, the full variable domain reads GAGVSQTPSNKVTEKGKYVELRCDPISGHTALYWYRQSLGQGPEFLIYFQGTGAADDSGLPNDRFFAVRPEGSVSTLKIQRTERGDSAVYLCASSLAGSPDTQYFGPGTRLTVL.

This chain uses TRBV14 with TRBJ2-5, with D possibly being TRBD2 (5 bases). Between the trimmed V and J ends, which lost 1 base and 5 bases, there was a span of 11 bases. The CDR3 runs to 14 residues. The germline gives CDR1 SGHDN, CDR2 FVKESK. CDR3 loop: CASSQVGTGETQYF. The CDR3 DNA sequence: TGTGCCAGCAGCCAAGTTGGAACGGGGGAGACCCAGTACTTC.

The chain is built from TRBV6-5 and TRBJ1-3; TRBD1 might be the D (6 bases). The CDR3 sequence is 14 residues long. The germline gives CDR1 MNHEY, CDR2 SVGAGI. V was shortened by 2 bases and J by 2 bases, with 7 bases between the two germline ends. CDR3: CASSYGGPGNTIYF. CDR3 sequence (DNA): TGTGCCAGCAGTTACGGGGGGCCTGGAAACACCATATATTTT.

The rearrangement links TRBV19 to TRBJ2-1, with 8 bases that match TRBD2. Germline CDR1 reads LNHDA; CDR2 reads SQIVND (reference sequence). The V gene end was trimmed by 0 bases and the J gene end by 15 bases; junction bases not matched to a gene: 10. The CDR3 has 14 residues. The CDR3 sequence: CASSIDLSGLAMFF. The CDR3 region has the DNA TGTGCCAGTAGTATAGATCTATCAGGACTAGCCATGTTCTTC.